This is a list of T cell receptor beta chains from one sample in a study of T cell responses to AZD1222 COVID-19 vaccine. Data came from immunoSEQ multiplex PCR; TCRdb stores just in-frame clones and leaves some out. The repertoire holds about 120,000 clones, approximately 90% seen once, with around 2.6% in the top ten. Source: peripheral blood, taken 28 days after the second AZD1222 dose. These receptors were taken from an adult who received the AZD1222 COVID-19 vaccine. Each CDR3 is given with its conserved first and last residue. A D gene is named only where the DNA matches it firmly. Clone size appears in some rows only: once, few, many, or a class for an expanded clone.

j_call clone_size d_call v_call cdr3_aa cdr3_nt
TRBJ1-1 - - TRBV7-6 CASSLGDLEAFF TGTGCCAGCAGCCTTGGGGACCTCGAAGCTTTCTTT
TRBJ1-5 - - TRBV18 CASSPSQGGNQPQHF TGTGCCAGCTCACCGTCGCAGGGAGGGAATCAGCCCCAGCATTTT
TRBJ1-1 - - TRBV18 CASSPERFFTEAFF TGTGCCAGCTCACCAGAGCGGTTCTTCACTGAAGCTTTCTTT
TRBJ1-2 - - TRBV2 CASSGGALEQGSYGYTF TGTGCCAGCAGTGGGGGGGCCCTCGAACAGGGCTCATATGGCTACACCTTC
TRBJ1-2 - - TRBV2 CASSERQGNYGYTF TGTGCCAGCAGTGAACGTCAGGGCAACTATGGCTACACCTTC
TRBJ2-6 - - TRBV28 CASSLSLAGRALGANVLTF TGTGCCAGCAGTTTATCACTCGCAGGACGAGCTCTTGGGGCCAACGTCCTGACTTTC
TRBJ2-5 - TRBD2 TRBV3-1/TRBV3-2 CASSPRGGGETQYF TGTGCCAGCAGCCCCCGGGGGGGCGGAGAGACCCAGTACTTC
TRBJ1-6 many - TRBV12-3/TRBV12-4 CASSVQGNSPLHF TGTGCCAGCAGTGTTCAGGGTAATTCACCCCTCCACTTT
TRBJ2-1 - - TRBV7-9 CASSLDLQGPGDEQFF TGTGCCAGCAGCTTGGACTTACAGGGTCCCGGCGATGAGCAGTTCTTC
TRBJ2-5 - - TRBV11-2 CASSLDVGSDGGPQETQYF TGTGCCAGCAGCTTAGATGTGGGGAGTGACGGGGGGCCCCAAGAGACCCAGTACTTC
TRBJ1-1 - - TRBV7-2 CASSLGLYTEAFF TGTGCCAGCAGCTTAGGACTCTACACTGAAGCTTTCTTT
TRBJ2-7 once - TRBV6-5 CASREGDWSYEQYF TGTGCCAGCAGAGAGGGGGACTGGTCCTACGAGCAGTACTTC
TRBJ1-1 - - TRBV24-1 CATSDYMNTEAFF TGTGCCACCAGTGATTATATGAACACTGAAGCTTTCTTT
TRBJ1-1 - TRBD1 TRBV3-1/TRBV3-2 CASSQNRGLSNTEAFF TGTGCCAGCAGCCAAAACAGGGGGCTATCGAACACTGAAGCTTTCTTT
TRBJ2-3 few TRBD2 TRBV5-1 CASSLIPSGPSTDTQYF TGCGCCAGCAGCTTGATTCCTAGCGGTCCTAGCACAGATACGCAGTATTTT
TRBJ2-5 - TRBD2 TRBV6-6 CASSYGLAGAQETQYF TGTGCCAGCAGTTACGGACTAGCGGGGGCCCAAGAGACCCAGTACTTC
TRBJ1-1 - - TRBV3-1/TRBV3-2 CASSRGAVNTEAFF TGTGCCAGCAGCCGCGGAGCCGTGAACACTGAAGCTTTCTTT
TRBJ2-7 - - TRBV28 CASSLPGLTSYEQYF TGTGCCAGCAGCCTCCCAGGACTGACTTCATACGAGCAGTACTTC
TRBJ1-4 few TRBD1 TRBV11-1 CASSSGQGDEKLFF TGTGCCAGCAGCTCGGGACAGGGTGATGAAAAACTGTTTTTT
TRBJ2-2 few - TRBV2 CASSEGVGGELFF TGTGCCAGCAGTGAAGGGGTTGGCGGGGAGCTGTTTTTT
TRBJ1-1 - - TRBV27 CASKIGGPTTEAFF TGTGCCAGCAAGATCGGGGGGCCGACAACTGAAGCTTTCTTT
TRBJ1-2 - - TRBV6-4 CASSPSSDGRYGYTF TGTGCCAGCAGCCCTTCTTCCGACGGGAGATATGGCTACACCTTC
TRBJ2-5 - TRBD2 TRBV5-1 CASSQGLAVQETQYF TGCGCCAGCAGTCAGGGACTAGCGGTCCAAGAGACCCAGTACTTC
TRBJ2-5 - - TRBV9 CASSPRAGQETQYF TGTGCCAGCAGCCCCCGGGCAGGTCAAGAGACCCAGTACTTC
TRBJ2-1 - - TRBV5-1 CASSSVQGHEQFF TGCGCCAGCAGCTCTGTACAGGGCCATGAGCAGTTCTTC
TRBJ2-2 - - TRBV28 CASSRGGHTGELFF TGTGCCAGCAGCAGGGGGGGACACACCGGGGAGCTGTTTTTT
TRBJ1-3 - - TRBV28 CASSTLLGGGSGNTIYF TGTGCCAGCAGTACTCTCCTTGGGGGGGGATCTGGAAACACCATATATTTT
TRBJ2-2 - - TRBV4-1 CASSPWTVNTGELFF TGCGCCAGCAGCCCCTGGACAGTGAACACCGGGGAGCTGTTTTTT
TRBJ1-1 - - TRBV3-1/TRBV3-2 CASSQELARGEAFF TGTGCCAGCAGCCAAGAATTGGCGCGGGGTGAAGCTTTCTTT
TRBJ1-4 - TRBD1 TRBV5-1 CASSLLGDSSGKLFF TGCGCCAGCAGCCTCCTTGGGGACAGTAGCGGAAAACTGTTTTTT
TRBJ1-1 - TRBD1 TRBV29-1 CSVLWPRDRANTEAFF TGCAGCGTCCTTTGGCCCCGGGACAGGGCGAACACTGAAGCTTTCTTT
TRBJ1-5 - TRBD1 TRBV2 CASSDAGQRDQPQHF TGTGCCAGCAGTGACGCGGGACAGCGAGATCAGCCCCAGCATTTT
TRBJ1-2 once - TRBV24-1 CATSDLRGYGYTF TGTGCCACCAGTGATTTGCGCGGCTATGGCTACACCTTC
TRBJ2-2 - TRBD2 TRBV7-3 CASSQGLAGTGELFF TGTGCCAGCAGCCAGGGACTAGCTGGCACCGGGGAGCTGTTTTTT
TRBJ1-5 - - TRBV6-5 CASSSSGLSNQPQHF TGTGCCAGCAGTTCATCAGGGTTGAGCAATCAGCCCCAGCATTTT
TRBJ2-3 - TRBD2 TRBV5-5 CASSFTPASGVADTQYF TGTGCCAGCAGCTTTACTCCCGCTAGCGGGGTGGCAGATACGCAGTATTTT
TRBJ1-2 - TRBD1 TRBV9 CASSRDRVHTF TGTGCCAGCAGCCGGGACAGGGTGCACACCTTC
TRBJ1-2 few - TRBV7-9 CASSSTSPGGYTF TGTGCCAGCAGCTCAACCTCTCCGGGGGGCTACACCTTC
TRBJ1-1 - TRBD1 TRBV12-3/TRBV12-4 CASSRQGTTEAFF TGTGCCAGCAGTCGACAGGGGACCACTGAAGCTTTCTTT
TRBJ1-2 - TRBD1 TRBV6-2/TRBV6-3 CASSPDRGFHLVYGYTF TGTGCCAGCAGCCCCGACAGGGGGTTCCATCTGGTCTATGGCTACACCTTC
TRBJ2-2 - - TRBV29-1 CSSREANTGELFF TGCAGCTCCCGGGAAGCAAACACCGGGGAGCTGTTTTTT
TRBJ1-2 - - TRBV6-6 CASRIQGYGYTF TGTGCCAGCAGAATACAGGGCTATGGCTACACCTTC
TRBJ1-4 - - TRBV4-2 CASSHQLARVNEKLFF TGTGCCAGCAGTCACCAGCTGGCCAGGGTTAATGAAAAACTGTTTTTT
TRBJ2-6 - - TRBV4-3 CASSQDFGDSGANVLTF TGCGCCAGCAGCCAAGATTTCGGTGACTCTGGGGCCAACGTCCTGACTTTC
TRBJ1-1 once TRBD1 TRBV11-2 CASETGGTGSLRAFF TGTGCCAGCGAAACAGGGGGGACAGGGAGTTTACGAGCTTTCTTT
TRBJ1-1 - TRBD1 TRBV11-2 CASSPRQGASAEAFF TGTGCCAGCAGCCCGCGACAGGGGGCGTCTGCTGAAGCTTTCTTT
TRBJ1-1 - - TRBV7-3 CASSSAGGNTEAFF TGTGCCAGCAGTTCCGCGGGGGGCAACACTGAAGCTTTCTTT
TRBJ1-2 once - TRBV28 CASSLFRGWTYGYTF TGTGCCAGCAGTTTATTTCGGGGATGGACGTATGGCTACACCTTC
TRBJ1-5 - - TRBV19 CASSALGPNNQPQHF TGTGCCAGTAGTGCCCTGGGGCCTAATAATCAGCCCCAGCATTTT
TRBJ2-1 - - TRBV28 CASRNFGRLSYNEQFF TGTGCCAGCAGGAATTTCGGTAGACTCTCCTACAATGAGCAGTTCTTC
TRBJ1-1 - - TRBV7-9 CASISGRTEAFF TGTGCCAGCATCTCCGGGCGGACTGAAGCTTTCTTT
TRBJ1-2 - TRBD1 TRBV28 CASIPDRDRGPYTF TGTGCCAGCATCCCTGACCGGGACAGGGGGCCCTACACCTTC